The 13 T cell receptor beta chains reported below all come from one sample, sequenced in a study of blood T cells in healthy people across ages. A sample-barcoded 5' primer and a J-beta primer mix were used in a second PCR of roughly 7 to 12 cycles. TCRdb redid the calling of the 5' RACE reads with MiXCR, one entry per CDR3 protein. This repertoire shows about 1.7 million distinct CDR3 sequences, roughly 27% found once; its top ten account for roughly 8%. The sequenced material came from blood. The receptors come from a woman aged 25 to 39 in good health.

This clonotype was seen a few times. The chain carries TRBV27 and TRBJ2-7, with 7 bases lining up with TRBD1. The CDR3 runs 15 residues. CDR1 and CDR2 (germline): MNHEY, SMNVEV (reference sequence). Unmatched junction bases numbered 14, after V lost 8 bases and J lost 4 bases. The CDR3 coding sequence is TGTGCCAGCCGTCATTCGAGGACAGGAAATTACGAGCAGTACTTC. Translation: CASRHSRTGNYEQYF.

This clonotype was observed many times. The rearrangement uses TRBV6-6 and TRBJ2-3, with 9 bases aligning to TRBD1. The germline V gene encodes CDR1 MNHNY and CDR2 SVGAGI (reference sequence). The CDR3 is 14 amino acids. V dropped 6 bases and J dropped 3; count of bases not matched to a gene: 4. The CDR3 DNA sequence: TGTGCCAGCAGCCGACAGGGGGAAACAGATACGCAGTATTTT. It yields the protein CASSRQGETDTQYF.

For the CDR3, the DNA is TGTGCCAGCACCTCGCGGGCAGCCACAGATACGCAGTATTTT. It specifies CASTSRAATDTQYF. The chain recombines TRBV7-2 with TRBJ2-3, with a tentative D call TRBD2 (5 bases). CDR1 and CDR2 from the germline V gene are SGHTA and FQGNSA. The CDR3 is 14 residues long. V lost 7 bases, J lost 2 bases, and 13 bases lay in between.

The rearrangement links TRBV7-8 to TRBJ2-4; tentatively, D is TRBD1 or TRBD2 (5 bases each). The DNA end lines up better with TRBJ2-7; the J call may be wrong. Germline CDR1 and CDR2: SGHVS and FQNEAQ. The length of the CDR3 is 15 residues. CDR3 amino acids: CASSLVTPRGYEQYF. The CDR3 coding sequence is TGTGCCAGCAGCTTAGTAACCCCGAGGGGCTACGAGCAGTACTTC.

This clonotype has just a few counts. The chain is built from TRBV14 and TRBJ2-5; 9 bases map to TRBD2. The CDR3 is 16 amino acids. The V segment lost 3 bases and the J segment 1 base; nucleotides outside the gene matches: 6. Germline values: CDR1 SGHDN, CDR2 FVKESK. The chain's CDR3 is CASSHGTSGFQETQYF. The CDR3 coding sequence is TGTGCCAGCAGCCATGGAACTAGCGGGTTCCAAGAGACCCAGTACTTC.

Concerning this clonotype itself: Mismatch with germline at one junction end may stem from a read error. The genes are TRBV20-1 and TRBJ1-2, with 8 nucleotides matching TRBD1. The CDR3 has 17 amino acids. The germline gives CDR1 DFQATT, CDR2 SNEGSKA (reference sequence). The DNA of the CDR3 is TGCAGTGCTAGAGACCCCGCTTCGACAGGGGTTAGCTATGACTACACCTTC. Translation gives CSARDPASTGVSYDYTF.

This clonotype occurred a few times. The CDR3 is CSVDSRGSGGASTDTQYF. As DNA, the CDR3 is TGCAGCGTTGATTCCCGGGGTAGTGGGGGGGCCTCCACAGATACGCAGTATTTT. This chain joins TRBV29-1 and TRBJ2-3, with D perhaps TRBD2 (7 bases). This CDR3 has 18 amino acids. V shed 3 bases and J shed 2 bases, with 24 bases lying between them. Germline V gives CDR1 SQVTM, CDR2 ANQGSEA.

This chain uses TRBV15 with TRBJ2-5; D not resolved. Germline V CDR1 and CDR2: LNHNV, YYDKDF (reference sequence). CDR3 length: 13 amino acids. V lost 3 bases and J lost 3, with 8 bases in between. In DNA form, the CDR3 reads TGTGCCACCAGCAGTACACTAAAAGAGACCCAGTACTTC. Its translation is CATSSTLKETQYF.

The chain links TRBV9 to TRBJ2-6; weak D call: TRBD1 (5 bases). The V gene's germline CDR1 is SGDLS and CDR2 YYNGEE. This CDR3 has 14 amino acids. Trimming stripped 7 bases from V and 0 bases from J, with 8 bases between. CDR3 region: CASQGFSGANVLTF. DNA of the CDR3: TGTGCCAGCCAGGGATTCTCTGGGGCCAACGTCCTGACTTTC.

The gene calls are TRBV20-1 and TRBJ1-2, with 7 positions matching TRBD1. V dropped 6 bases and J dropped 5; count of bases not matched to a gene: 9. This CDR3 has 13 residues. Germline CDR1 and CDR2: DFQATT and SNEGSKA (reference sequence). The CDR3 here is CSAYRGLGYGYTF. In DNA form, the CDR3 reads TGCAGTGCATACAGGGGTTTAGGATATGGCTACACCTTC.

A single count supports this clonotype. The rearrangement links TRBV6-5 to TRBJ1-1; TRBD1 might be the D (6 bases). CDR3 length: 13 residues. Germline values: CDR1 MNHEY, CDR2 SVGAGI. V was shortened by 6 bases and J by 4 bases, with 12 bases between the two germline ends. In DNA, the CDR3 is TGTGCCAGCAGGCCAGACAGGACCACTGAAGCTTTCTTT. Translation: CASRPDRTTEAFF.

The table lists this clonotype with a few counts. The chain is built from TRBV12-5 and TRBJ1-1, with no clear D. The V end was cut by 9 bases, the J end by 2 bases, with 4 bases between. The CDR3 has 10 residues. Looked up from germline, CDR1 is LGHNT and CDR2 is FRNRAP. CDR3 in DNA: TGTGCTAGCGCTAACACTGAAGCTTTCTTT. Its protein is CASANTEAFF.

This clonotype was recorded a few times. CDR3 sequence reads: CSAKGGSGNEQYF. The DNA of the CDR3 is TGCAGTGCTAAGGGCGGGAGTGGTAACGAGCAGTACTTC. The genes are TRBV20-1 and TRBJ2-7, with 7 nucleotides matching TRBD2. V trimming: 4 bases; J trimming: 5 bases; junction bases outside the gene matches: 8. CDR3 size: 13 residues. The germline V gene has CDR1 DFQATT and CDR2 SNEGSKA (reference sequence).